The sequence of this T cell receptor (beta chain) was determined in a study of beta chain features in type 1 diabetes. Findings and caveats of the study: Any HLA effect on TCRB rearrangement was left unresolved by small sub-analyses. In comparison with healthy donors, patients had naive, central memory and Treg TCRB repertoires that appeared more similar.

Regarding this clone: Its antigen is currently unknown.

V was pared by 6 bases and J by 4 bases, with 4 bases of the junction left unmatched. This CDR3 is 14 amino acids long. The V gene's germline CDR1 is MDHEN and CDR2 SYDVKM. Donors underwent one heparinised blood draw, 90 to 150 mL on average. Naive, central memory, regulatory and stem cell-like memory cells within the CD4+ compartment were sorted using CD45RO/CCR7/CD25/CD127/CD95/CD27. The authors reverse transcribed all of the isolated RNA, so sequencing captured expressed TCRB transcripts. Sequencing used immunoSEQ multiplex PCR; TCRdb keeps in-frame clones, though not all of them. The sample holds 400,000 to 550,000 clones, approximately 10% seen once.

The clonotype comes from a young woman in good health. The sample comprised naive CD4+ T cells from blood. The chain carries TRBV28 and TRBJ1-2; 11 bases align to TRBD1. CDR3 sequence: CASRDRGRVYGYTF. CDR3 nucleotides: TGTGCCAGCAGGGACAGGGGGCGAGTCTATGGCTACACCTTC.